Listed below are T cell receptor beta chains from one sample, sequenced in a study of molecular identifiers for immune sequencing clone quantification. TCRdb re-derived calls from the PCR reads in MiXCR, one entry per CDR3 protein. The sample lists around 470,000 distinct CDR3 sequences; around 23% were seen once. Sequencing was performed on naive CD8+ T cells from blood, with Jurkat cell RNA spiked in. Source of these receptors: a human donor in good health. Some libraries in this study had Jurkat cell RNA spiked in. CDR3s include the opening cysteine and the closing phenylalanine or tryptophan. The D gene is left open where the match is weak. Clone size is stated in some rows and not others, as once, few, many or a class when expanded.

.	TRBV5-6	TRBJ1-5	.	TGTGCCAGCAGCTTGGGTTCAGACCGTAATCAGCCCCAGCATTTT	CASSLGSDRNQPQHF
many	TRBV12-3/TRBV12-4	TRBJ2-5	.	TGTGCCAGCAGTCCGCCTAACTTTAGGACCCAGTACTTC	CASSPPNFRTQYF
few	TRBV5-1	TRBJ2-7	.	TGCGCCAGCAGCTTGGGTTCCAGGGTTGCCTACGAGCAGTACTTC	CASSLGSRVAYEQYF
.	TRBV4-1	TRBJ2-5	TRBD1	TGCGCCAGCAGCCAAGATCGACAGGGCCCAGCTGGGACCCAGTACTTC	CASSQDRQGPAGTQYF
few	TRBV9	TRBJ1-6	.	TGTGCCAGCAGCGTAGAGGGATGGGATTCACCCCTCCACTTT	CASSVEGWDSPLHF
few	TRBV5-6	TRBJ2-5	TRBD2	TGTGCCAGCAGCCCTGAGCGGGGCGAAAACCAAGAGACCCAGTACTTC	CASSPERGENQETQYF
.	TRBV14	TRBJ2-7	TRBD1	TGTGCCAGCAGCCAAGATCCTCGGGACAGGGGTTCCTGCGAGCAGTACTTC	CASSQDPRDRGSCEQYF
few	TRBV6-6	TRBJ2-1	TRBD1	TGTGCCAGCAGTTACACAGACAGGGTCCCCTACAATGAGCAGTTCTTC	CASSYTDRVPYNEQFF
few	TRBV5-1	TRBJ2-7	.	TGCGCCAGCAGCTTGGTTTTGGAGGAGCAGTACTTC	CASSLVLEEQYF
many	TRBV4-3	TRBJ2-3	.	TGCGCCAGCAGCTATATCACAGATACGCAGTATTTT	CASSYITDTQYF
many	TRBV7-9	TRBJ1-4	.	TGTGCCAGCGCGGGACCTCATACAACTAATGAAAAACTGTTTTTT	CASAGPHTTNEKLFF
few	TRBV7-9	TRBJ2-2	TRBD1	TGTGCCAGCAGCCCGGCTCGACAGGGGGCGACCACCGGGGAGCTGTTTTTT	CASSPARQGATTGELFF
few	TRBV4-1	TRBJ1-2	.	TGCGCCAGCAGCGACAGCCGAAAACTTAACTATGGCTACACCTTC	CASSDSRKLNYGYTF
.	TRBV6-5	TRBJ1-1	.	TGTGCCAGCAGTTACTCGAAGGGTTTGAACACTGAAGCTTTCTTT	CASSYSKGLNTEAFF
.	TRBV27	TRBJ2-2	.	TGTGCCAGCAGTTTATTTCCCGGGGAGCCGTTTTTT	CASSLFPGEPFF
.	TRBV7-2	TRBJ2-1	.	TGTGCCAGCAGCTTAATCTTCGCAGGGGCCGATGAGCAGTTCTTC	CASSLIFAGADEQFF
.	TRBV4-1	TRBJ1-3	.	TGCGCCGGCAGCCAAGATACAGGTACTGGAAACACCATATATTTT	CAGSQDTGTGNTIYF
few	TRBV7-8	TRBJ1-5	.	TGTGCCAGCAGCTTAGGGGCTTGGGATAGCAATCAGCCCCAGCATTTT	CASSLGAWDSNQPQHF
.	TRBV4-2	TRBJ1-5	.	TGTGCCAGCAGCCAATCAACATCGCACAGGGAGGCCGGTCAGCCCCAGCATTTT	CASSQSTSHREAGQPQHF
many	TRBV14	TRBJ1-1	.	TGTGCCAGCAGCCCCCTGGGCACAGGGAACACTGAAGCTTTCTTT	CASSPLGTGNTEAFF
.	TRBV25-1	TRBJ1-2	.	TGTGCCAGCATCTACTGGCGACAGCGTTATCATCCTAACTATGGCTACACCTTC	CASIYWRQRYHPNYGYTF
many	TRBV20-1	TRBJ2-7	TRBD1	TGCAGTGCTAGAGGCGGACAGGGTTACGAGCAGTACTTC	CSARGGQGYEQYF
.	TRBV4-1	TRBJ1-5	.	TGCGCCAGCAGCCAATTTTCCCCACGGGAGCAGCCCCAGCATTTT	CASSQFSPREQPQHF
.	TRBV19	TRBJ2-7	.	TGTGCCAGTAGCCCCCACGGCGGCTACTCCTACGAGCAGTACTTC	CASSPHGGYSYEQYF
many	TRBV6-6	TRBJ2-6	.	TGTGCCAGCAGACCCTCGACCCGGGACGGCGGGGCCGTCCTGACTTTC	CASRPSTRDGGAVLTF
few	TRBV4-3	TRBJ2-3	TRBD1	TGCGCCAGCAGCCAAGATAAGACAGGGTATAGCACAGATACGCAGTATTTT	CASSQDKTGYSTDTQYF
many	TRBV7-9	TRBJ1-1	.	TGTGCCAGCAGCTTAAAAAACACTGAAGCTTTCTTT	CASSLKNTEAFF
.	TRBV20-1	TRBJ1-5	TRBD1	TGCAGTGCTAGAGAGGCAGGGGGCGGTCAGCCCCAGCATTTT	CSAREAGGGQPQHF
.	TRBV11-3	TRBJ2-7	.	TGTGCCAGCAGTCCGGACGGAAGCGAGCAGTACTTC	CASSPDGSEQYF
many	TRBV29-1	TRBJ2-3	.	TGCAGCGTTGAAGTCGGGGAGATGGCGGACGGGTTCGATACGCAGTATTTT	CSVEVGEMADGFDTQYF
few	TRBV7-9	TRBJ2-4	TRBD2	TGTGCCAGCAGCCCGGGGGGGGAGGGTGAGGCCAAAAGCATTCAGTACTTC	CASSPGGEGEAKSIQYF
.	TRBV25-1	TRBJ2-7	TRBD2	TGTGCCAGCAGTGTTTCGGGGCTAGCGGGGGGACGGCGGTACTTC	CASSVSGLAGGRRYF
.	TRBV28	TRBJ1-6	.	TGTGCCAGCAGTACTTACCTTGGGGAGGATACACCCCTCCACTTT	CASSTYLGEDTPLHF
few	TRBV5-6	TRBJ2-3	.	TGTGCCAGCAGCTTGGCCCCGAGCACAGATACGCAGTATTTT	CASSLAPSTDTQYF
many	TRBV7-2	TRBJ1-6	.	TGTGCCAGCAGCTCCGGGATCTCCTATAATTCACCCCTCCACTTT	CASSSGISYNSPLHF
many	TRBV29-1	TRBJ2-4	.	TGCAGCGTTGAGCCTAAAGGGACGGGCCGCCAAAACATTCAGTACTTC	CSVEPKGTGRQNIQYF
once	TRBV4-3	TRBJ2-2	.	TGCGCCAGCAGCCAAGATCTTAATGGGGGCCTCTACACCGGGGAGCTGTTTTTT	CASSQDLNGGLYTGELFF
many	TRBV7-9	TRBJ1-2	.	TGTGCCAGCAGCTTTAACGCAGTCTATGGCTACACCTTC	CASSFNAVYGYTF
.	TRBV20-1	TRBJ2-5	.	TGCAGTGCTAGAGATCTCGGGTCTCCCGCGGAGACCCAGTACTTC	CSARDLGSPAETQYF
many	TRBV25-1	TRBJ2-3	TRBD2	TGTGCCAGCAGTGTCGGACTAGCGGGACCCGCAGATACGCAGTATTTT	CASSVGLAGPADTQYF
few	TRBV4-3	TRBJ2-1	.	TGCGCCAGCAGCCAAGACCCTCCCCCGCAGGGCTCCTACAATGAGCAGTTCTTC	CASSQDPPPQGSYNEQFF
many	TRBV4-1	TRBJ1-2	.	TGCGCCAGCAGCCAAGATAGTCAACCAGCTAACTATGGCTACACCTTC	CASSQDSQPANYGYTF
.	TRBV6-2/TRBV6-3	TRBJ2-7	.	TGTGCCAGCAGTTACTCCGGAAATAACCCTACGTTCTTCTACGAGCAGTACTTC	CASSYSGNNPTFFYEQYF
.	TRBV14	TRBJ2-5	.	TGTGCCAGCAGCCGAGTCTACAGTCCGGAGACCCAGTACTTC	CASSRVYSPETQYF
.	TRBV2	TRBJ2-5	.	TGTGCCAGCAGTGAAGGTGTAGCCCGGGACCAATGCCAGTACTTC	CASSEGVARDQCQYF
few	TRBV7-8	TRBJ2-1	.	TGTGCCAGCAGCTTAGTCCTGGGCTACAATGAGCAGTTCTTC	CASSLVLGYNEQFF
.	TRBV7-6	TRBJ2-1	.	TGTGCCAGCAGCTTAGTCCCTGAGGGGGGGTTGGATGAGCAGTTCTTC	CASSLVPEGGLDEQFF
.	TRBV9	TRBJ2-3	.	TGTGCCAGCAGCGTAGAAGGGGGGCGAGGCGCAGATACGCAGTATTTT	CASSVEGGRGADTQYF
.	TRBV20-1	TRBJ1-3	.	TGCAGTGCTAGATTGACAAGTTTGAGCTCTGGAAACACCATATATTTT	CSARLTSLSSGNTIYF
.	TRBV29-1	TRBJ2-7	TRBD1	TGCAGCGTTGCCAGGGGGTACTCCTACGAGCAGTACTTC	CSVARGYSYEQYF
.	TRBV24-1	TRBJ2-2	TRBD2	TGTGCCACCAGTGACCCCGGGACTAGCGGGAGCGGTTGGTACACCGGGGAGCTGTTTTTT	CATSDPGTSGSGWYTGELFF
.	TRBV12-3/TRBV12-4	TRBJ2-1	.	TGTGCCAGCAGCGACTCAGACAGAGATGAGCAGTTCTTC	CASSDSDRDEQFF
.	TRBV7-2	TRBJ1-5	TRBD1	TGTGCCAGCAGCTTAGGTTTCGGGACAGGGGAGTTCGGCAATCAGCCCCAGCATTTT	CASSLGFGTGEFGNQPQHF
.	TRBV4-2	TRBJ2-3	TRBD1	TGTGCCTGCAGCCCAGGGGGAGATACGCAGTATTTT	CACSPGGDTQYF
.	TRBV20-1	TRBJ1-2	TRBD1	TGCAGTGCAGACAGGGGGTTAGGCTATGGCTACACCTTC	CSADRGLGYGYTF
many	TRBV27	TRBJ2-1	TRBD2	TGTGCCAGCAGTTTGCTAGCGGGGAACAATGAGCAGTTCTTC	CASSLLAGNNEQFF
many	TRBV30	TRBJ2-7	.	TGTGCCTGGAGTGTACGACACTTCTACGAGCAGTACTTC	CAWSVRHFYEQYF